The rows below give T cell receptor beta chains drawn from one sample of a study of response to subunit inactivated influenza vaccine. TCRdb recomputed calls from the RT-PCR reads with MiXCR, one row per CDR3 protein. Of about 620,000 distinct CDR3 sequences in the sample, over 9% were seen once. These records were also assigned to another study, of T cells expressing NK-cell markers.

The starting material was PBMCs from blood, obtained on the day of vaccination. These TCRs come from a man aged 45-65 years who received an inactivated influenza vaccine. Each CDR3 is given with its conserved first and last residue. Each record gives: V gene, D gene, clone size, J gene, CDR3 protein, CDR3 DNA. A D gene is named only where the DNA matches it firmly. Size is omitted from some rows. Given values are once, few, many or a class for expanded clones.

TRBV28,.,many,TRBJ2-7,CASSLYLGGSSYEQYF,TGTGCCAGCAGTTTATACCTGGGGGGAAGCTCCTACGAGCAGTACTTC
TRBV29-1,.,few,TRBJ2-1,CSVEQGGARTYNEQFF,TGCAGCGTTGAACAGGGGGGCGCGAGGACCTACAATGAGCAGTTCTTC
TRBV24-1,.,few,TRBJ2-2,CATSDLNRAGLFF,TGTGCCACCAGTGATTTGAACAGGGCGGGGCTGTTTTTT
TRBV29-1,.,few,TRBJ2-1,CSGDTRDWGYNEQFF,TGCAGCGGGGATACCCGGGACTGGGGATACAATGAGCAGTTCTTC
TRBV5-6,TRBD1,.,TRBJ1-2,CASSLVGQTYGYTF,TGTGCCAGCAGCTTAGTGGGACAGACCTATGGCTACACCTTC
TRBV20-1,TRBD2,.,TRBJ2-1,CSARDLGLALPKVGADEQFF,TGCAGTGCTAGAGATCTGGGACTAGCGCTCCCGAAAGTAGGCGCGGATGAGCAGTTCTTC
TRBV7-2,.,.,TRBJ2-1,CASSLLGTGPDEQFF,TGTGCCAGCAGCTTATTGGGGACTGGGCCGGATGAGCAGTTCTTC
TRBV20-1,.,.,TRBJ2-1,CSASARAGGSYNEQFF,TGCAGTGCTAGCGCCCGGGCTGGGGGCTCCTACAATGAGCAGTTCTTC
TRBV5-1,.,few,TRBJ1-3,CASSLANLPKSSGNTIYF,TGCGCCAGCAGCTTGGCCAATCTACCGAAGAGCTCTGGAAACACCATATATTTT
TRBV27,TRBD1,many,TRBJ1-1,CASSSPSLGQGGKEAFF,TGTGCCAGCAGTTCCCCATCCCTCGGACAGGGCGGAAAGGAAGCTTTCTTT
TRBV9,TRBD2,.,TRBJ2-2,CASSVVGTSGGASYTGELFF,TGTGCCAGCAGCGTAGTTGGGACTAGCGGGGGGGCCAGTTACACCGGGGAGCTGTTTTTT
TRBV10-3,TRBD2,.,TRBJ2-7,CAISEGPFGLAGNYEQYF,TGTGCCATCAGTGAGGGTCCGTTTGGACTAGCGGGGAACTACGAGCAGTACTTC
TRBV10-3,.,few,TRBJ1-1,CAISLGRTPVEQHGTEAFF,TGTGCCATCAGTCTTGGACGGACCCCGGTCGAACAACATGGCACTGAAGCTTTCTTT
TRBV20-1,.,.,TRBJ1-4,CSARDLPEKLFF,TGCAGTGCTAGAGATCTACCGGAAAAACTGTTTTTT
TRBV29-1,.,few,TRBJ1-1,CSVNENTEAFF,TGCAGCGTAAATGAGAACACTGAAGCTTTCTTT
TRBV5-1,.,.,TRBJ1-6,CASSPRSGQPKNSPLHF,TGCGCCAGCAGCCCTAGGAGCGGACAGCCAAAGAATTCACCCCTCCACTTT
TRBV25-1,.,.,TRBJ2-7,CASSEGTFALPYEQYF,TGTGCCAGCAGTGAAGGGACCTTTGCTCTCCCCTACGAGCAGTACTTC
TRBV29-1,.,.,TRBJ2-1,CSVEIYNEQFF,TGCAGCGTTGAGATCTACAATGAGCAGTTCTTC
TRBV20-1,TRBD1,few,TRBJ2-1,CSARRGRHHNEQFF,TGCAGTGCTAGGAGGGGGCGACATCACAATGAGCAGTTCTTC
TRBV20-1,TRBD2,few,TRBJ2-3,CSASGTSGRTDTQYF,TGCAGTGCCTCCGGGACTAGCGGTCGTACAGATACGCAGTATTTT
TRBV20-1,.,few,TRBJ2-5,CSARRQGWQETQYF,TGCAGTGCTAGACGCCAGGGGTGGCAAGAGACCCAGTACTTC
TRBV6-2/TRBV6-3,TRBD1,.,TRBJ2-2,CASSNYRGNTGELFF,TGTGCCAGCAGCAATTACAGGGGTAACACCGGGGAGCTGTTTTTT
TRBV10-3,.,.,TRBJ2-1,CAISVQAANNEQFF,TGTGCCATCAGTGTGCAAGCCGCGAACAATGAGCAGTTCTTC
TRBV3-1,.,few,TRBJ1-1,CASSQERLSGTEAFF,TGTGCCAGCAGCCAAGAACGGTTATCGGGGACTGAAGCTTTCTTT
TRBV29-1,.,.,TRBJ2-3,CSGWTDTQYF,TGCAGCGGGTGGACAGATACGCAGTATTTT
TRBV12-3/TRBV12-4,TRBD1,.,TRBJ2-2,CASRSGQGRTGELFF,TGTGCCAGCAGATCGGGACAGGGACGCACCGGGGAGCTGTTTTTT
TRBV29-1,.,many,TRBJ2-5,CSVDAGLETQYF,TGCAGCGTTGATGCAGGGCTGGAGACCCAGTACTTC
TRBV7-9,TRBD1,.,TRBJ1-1,CASSLGRDRGFTEAFF,TGTGCCAGCAGCTTAGGGAGGGACAGGGGATTCACTGAAGCTTTCTTT
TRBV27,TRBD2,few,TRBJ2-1,CASSSTYRTSGKYNEQFF,TGTGCCAGCAGTTCCACTTACCGGACTAGCGGGAAATACAATGAGCAGTTCTTC
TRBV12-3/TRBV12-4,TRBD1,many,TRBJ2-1,CASSFTGGVSQFF,TGTGCCAGCAGTTTTACAGGGGGCGTTAGTCAGTTCTTC
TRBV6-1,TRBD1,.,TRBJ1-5,CASSDPTGVSQPQHF,TGTGCCAGCAGTGACCCGACAGGGGTGAGCCAGCCCCAGCATTTT
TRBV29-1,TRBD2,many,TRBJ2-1,CSVQGGSGRNEQFF,TGCAGCGTCCAGGGGGGTAGCGGGAGGAATGAGCAGTTCTTC
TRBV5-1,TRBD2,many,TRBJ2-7,CASSLETGGPYEQYF,TGCGCCAGCAGCTTGGAGACGGGAGGGCCCTACGAGCAGTACTTC
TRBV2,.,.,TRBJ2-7,CASSPSESYEQYF,TGTGCCAGCAGCCCTAGCGAGTCCTACGAGCAGTACTTC
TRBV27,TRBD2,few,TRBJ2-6,CASSPPGLAIFSGANVLTF,TGTGCCAGCAGTCCACCCGGACTAGCTATTTTCTCTGGGGCCAACGTCCTGACTTTC
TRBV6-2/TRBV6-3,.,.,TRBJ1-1,CASSYGRGRAFF,TGTGCCAGCAGTTACGGACGGGGAAGAGCTTTCTTT
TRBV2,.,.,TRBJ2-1,CASSEHGVEQFF,TGTGCCAGCAGTGAACACGGGGTTGAGCAGTTCTTC
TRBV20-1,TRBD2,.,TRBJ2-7,CSARGSSGIPYEQYF,TGCAGTGCTAGGGGTTCTAGCGGAATTCCCTACGAGCAGTACTTC
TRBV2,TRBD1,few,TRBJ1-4,CASSPGGVSSGEKLFF,TGTGCCAGCAGTCCAGGGGGAGTCTCAAGCGGTGAAAAACTGTTTTTT